This T cell receptor (beta chain) was observed in a study of beta chain features in type 1 diabetes. Findings and limits, study-wide: More deletions and fewer insertions at VDJ junctions were seen in type 1 diabetes patients. Type 1 diabetes patients showed a moderate but significant shortening of TCRB CDR3s in all four CD4+ subsets.

As for this clone: Its cognate antigen is unknown.

In total, each donor contributed a single heparinised blood draw that averaged roughly 100 mL. Expressed TCRB transcripts were sequenced because the isolated RNA had all been reverse transcribed beforehand. Clones were read by immunoSEQ multiplex PCR, and TCRdb kept only the in-frame ones, dropping some. This table holds tens of thousands of clones, 51% found once. The CDR3 extends over 15 amino acids. Germline V lookup: CDR1 MDHEN, CDR2 SYDVKM. Sample: Tregs from blood. The TCR was taken from a woman between 18 and 29 years old in good health. The chain joins TRBV28 to TRBJ2-5; 8 nucleotides match TRBD1. Near its end, the DNA agrees better with TRBJ2-7, so the J call may be wrong. CDR3 sequence (DNA): TGTGCCAGCAGAACCTTGTCGGACAGGGACTACGAGCAGTACTTC. It is translated as CASRTLSDRDYEQYF.